This T cell receptor (beta chain) was identified in a study of blood T cell repertoires in COVID-19. About the research overall: Samples came from the United States, Italy and Spain, spanning acute and convalescent COVID-19. T cells, B-cell-depleted T cells, or PBMCs supplied cDNA or gDNA.

The germline V and J ends were trimmed by 3 bases and 3 bases, with 8 bases remaining between them. This CDR3 is 12 amino acids long. Germline V lookup: CDR1 SQVTM, CDR2 ANQGSEA. Under the authors' procedure: Reference gene primer amplification in the assay estimated nucleated cell counts. The method was immunoSEQ multiplex PCR; TCRdb's version includes in-frame clones alone and lacks a portion of them. V and J calls and clone size come straight from that table; D and trimming were deduced from the DNA. The sample lists about 78,000 clones, around nine tenths occurring once. The rearrangement links TRBV29-1 to TRBJ1-2; no firm D call. The material sequenced was peripheral blood. The receptor comes from a man in his fifties or sixties with active or convalescent COVID-19. CDR3 nucleotides: TGCAGCGTTGAGAAAGTAGACTATGGCTACACCTTC. Protein sequence: CSVEKVDYGYTF.